Described below is a single T cell receptor beta chain sequence and its context. The entry originates in a study of blood T cell dynamics during melanoma immunotherapy. Looking at the study overall: Standard first-line treatment here was pembrolizumab or nivolumab plus ipilimumab in metastatic melanoma.

After removal of 3 bases from V and 8 bases from J, the junction contained 6 bases not matched to a gene. The CDR3 covers 14 residues. The germline CDR1 and CDR2 sequences are MDHEN and SYDVKM. Indicated time point: pre-treatment baseline. Each cfDNA sample used a fixed 40 ng of plasma cell-free DNA. Assay: immunoSEQ multiplex PCR; the TCRdb copy retains only in-frame clones and omits some. The table lists under 7,000 clones, approximately 91% of them singletons. This clonotype was obtained from a human donor with melanoma. Source: cell-free DNA from blood, taken from a patient treated with checkpoint blockade. The gene calls are TRBV28 and TRBJ2-1; 8 nucleotides match TRBD1. CDR3 sequence reads: CASSFRDRIDEQFF. The CDR3 DNA follows: TGTGCCAGCAGTTTCCGGGACAGGATAGATGAGCAGTTCTTC.